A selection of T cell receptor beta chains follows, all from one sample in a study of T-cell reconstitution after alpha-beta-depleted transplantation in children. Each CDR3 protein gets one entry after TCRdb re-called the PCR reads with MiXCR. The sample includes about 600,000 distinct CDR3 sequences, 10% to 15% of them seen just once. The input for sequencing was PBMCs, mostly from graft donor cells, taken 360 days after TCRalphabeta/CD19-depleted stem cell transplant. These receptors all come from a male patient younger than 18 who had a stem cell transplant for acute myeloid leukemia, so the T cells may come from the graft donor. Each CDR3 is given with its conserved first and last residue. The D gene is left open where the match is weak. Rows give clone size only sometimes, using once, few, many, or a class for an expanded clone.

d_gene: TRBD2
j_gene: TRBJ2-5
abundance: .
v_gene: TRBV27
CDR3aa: CASSPGLVGETQYF
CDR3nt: TGTGCCAGCAGCCCCGGACTAGTCGGGGAGACCCAGTACTTC

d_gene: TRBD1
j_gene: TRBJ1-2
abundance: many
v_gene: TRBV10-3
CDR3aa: CATGQGADYGYTF
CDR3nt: TGTGCCACCGGACAGGGGGCGGACTATGGCTACACCTTC

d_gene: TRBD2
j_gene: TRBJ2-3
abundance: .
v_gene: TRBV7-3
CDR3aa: CASSYGLAGSTDTQYF
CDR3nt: TGTGCCAGCAGCTATGGACTAGCGGGTAGCACAGATACGCAGTATTTT

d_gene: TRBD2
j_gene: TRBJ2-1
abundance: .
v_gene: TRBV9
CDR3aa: CASSGLSGRIPYNEQFF
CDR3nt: TGTGCCAGCAGCGGTCTTAGCGGGAGAATTCCCTACAATGAGCAGTTCTTC

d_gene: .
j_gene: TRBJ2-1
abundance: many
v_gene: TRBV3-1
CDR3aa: CASTPRVNINNEQFF
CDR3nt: TGTGCCAGCACCCCCCGCGTTAACATAAACAATGAGCAGTTCTTC

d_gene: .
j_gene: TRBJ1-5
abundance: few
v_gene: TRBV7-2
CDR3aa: CASSLGTGRIGPQHF
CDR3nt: TGTGCCAGCAGCTTGGGTACAGGGAGGATTGGGCCCCAGCATTTT

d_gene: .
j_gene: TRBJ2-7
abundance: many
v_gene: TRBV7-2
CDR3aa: CASSPNSYEQYF
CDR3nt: TGTGCCAGCAGCCCTAACTCCTACGAGCAGTACTTC

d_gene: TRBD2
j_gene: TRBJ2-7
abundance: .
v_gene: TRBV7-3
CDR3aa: CASSPSGDGSYEQYF
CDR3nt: TGTGCCAGCAGCCCCAGCGGGGATGGGTCCTACGAGCAGTACTTC

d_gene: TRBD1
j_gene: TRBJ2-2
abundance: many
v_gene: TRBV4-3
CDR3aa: CASSQATGTGGTGELFF
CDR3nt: TGCGCCAGCAGCCAGGCCACCGGGACAGGGGGCACCGGGGAGCTGTTTTTT

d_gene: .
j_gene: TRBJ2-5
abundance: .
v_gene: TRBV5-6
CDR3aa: CASSSTGRGETQYF
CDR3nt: TGTGCCAGCAGCTCTACGGGGAGGGGGGAGACCCAGTACTTC

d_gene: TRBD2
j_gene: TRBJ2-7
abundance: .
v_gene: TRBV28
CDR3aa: CASSSPGLVTYEQYF
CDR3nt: TGTGCCAGCAGTTCTCCGGGACTAGTGACCTACGAGCAGTACTTC

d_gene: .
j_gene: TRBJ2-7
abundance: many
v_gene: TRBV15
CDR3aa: CATSPPDPVKQYF
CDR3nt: TGTGCCACCAGCCCCCCAGACCCGGTCAAGCAGTACTTC

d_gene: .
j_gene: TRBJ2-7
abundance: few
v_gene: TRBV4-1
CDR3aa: CASSQGDHSYEQYF
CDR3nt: TGCGCCAGCAGCCAAGGAGACCACTCCTACGAGCAGTACTTC

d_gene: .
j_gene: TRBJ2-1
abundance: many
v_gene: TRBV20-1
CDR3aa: CSAKRPGEQFF
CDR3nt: TGCAGTGCTAAGCGGCCTGGTGAGCAGTTCTTC

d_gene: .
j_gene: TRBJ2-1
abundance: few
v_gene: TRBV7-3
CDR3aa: CASSPKSLSSYNEQFF
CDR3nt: TGTGCCAGCAGCCCGAAAAGCCTTAGCTCCTACAATGAGCAGTTCTTC

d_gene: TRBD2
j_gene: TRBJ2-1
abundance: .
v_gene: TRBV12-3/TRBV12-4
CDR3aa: CASSPSGIGGEQFF
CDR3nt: TGTGCCAGCAGTCCCAGCGGGATCGGAGGCGAGCAGTTCTTC

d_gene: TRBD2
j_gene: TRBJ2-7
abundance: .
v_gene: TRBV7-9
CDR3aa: CASSTWTSDSYEQYF
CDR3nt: TGTGCCAGCAGCACTTGGACTAGCGACTCCTACGAGCAGTACTTC

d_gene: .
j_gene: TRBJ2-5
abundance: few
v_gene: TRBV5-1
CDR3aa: CASSSGGTGYQETQYF
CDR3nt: TGCGCCAGCAGCTCGGGAGGGACAGGGTACCAAGAGACCCAGTACTTC

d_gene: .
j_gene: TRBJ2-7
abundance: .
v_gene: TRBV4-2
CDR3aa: CASSSASELFYEQYF
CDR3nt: TGTGCCAGCAGCTCCGCCTCGGAACTCTTCTACGAGCAGTACTTC

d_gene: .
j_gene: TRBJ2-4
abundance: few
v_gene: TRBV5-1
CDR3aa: CASSLDMVAKNIQYF
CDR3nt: TGCGCCAGCAGCTTGGACATGGTAGCCAAAAACATTCAGTACTTC

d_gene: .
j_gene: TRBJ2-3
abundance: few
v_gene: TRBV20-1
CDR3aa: CSGEVPYISTDTQYF
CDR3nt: TGCAGTGGGGAGGTGCCTTATATCAGCACAGATACGCAGTATTTT

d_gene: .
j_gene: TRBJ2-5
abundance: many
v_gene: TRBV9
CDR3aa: CASSVGISETQYF
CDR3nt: TGTGCCAGCAGCGTAGGTATATCGGAGACCCAGTACTTC

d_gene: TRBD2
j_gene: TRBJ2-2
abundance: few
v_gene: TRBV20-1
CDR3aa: CSATGLAGGRNTGELFF
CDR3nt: TGCAGTGCCACCGGACTAGCGGGAGGGCGTAACACCGGGGAGCTGTTTTTT

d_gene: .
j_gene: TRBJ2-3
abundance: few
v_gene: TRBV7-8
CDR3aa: CASSLYREDTQYF
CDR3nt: TGTGCCAGCAGCTTATACAGGGAAGATACGCAGTATTTT

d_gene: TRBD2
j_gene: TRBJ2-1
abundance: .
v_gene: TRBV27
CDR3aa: CASSLELAGPRSYNEQFF
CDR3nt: TGTGCCAGCAGTTTAGAGCTAGCGGGGCCCCGTTCGTACAATGAGCAGTTCTTC

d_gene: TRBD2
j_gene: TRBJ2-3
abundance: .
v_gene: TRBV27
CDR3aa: CASSPPGRLAGTTDTQYF
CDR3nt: TGTGCCAGCAGTCCCCCCGGTCGACTAGCGGGGACCACAGATACGCAGTATTTT

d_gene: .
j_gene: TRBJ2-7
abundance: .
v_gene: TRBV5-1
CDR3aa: CASSLYIGVEQYF
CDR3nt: TGCGCCAGCAGCTTGTATATTGGAGTAGAGCAGTACTTC

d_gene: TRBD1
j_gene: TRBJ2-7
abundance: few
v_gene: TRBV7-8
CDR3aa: CASSPGGRDREQYF
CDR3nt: TGTGCCAGCAGCCCAGGGGGAAGGGATCGCGAGCAGTACTTC

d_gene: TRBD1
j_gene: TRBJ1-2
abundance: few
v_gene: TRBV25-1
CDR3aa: CASRGDSILYGYTF
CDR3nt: TGTGCCAGCAGGGGGGACAGCATCCTCTATGGCTACACCTTC

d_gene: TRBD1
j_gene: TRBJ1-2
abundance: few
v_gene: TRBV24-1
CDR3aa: CATSDPGTGDSMARTF
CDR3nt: TGTGCCACCAGTGACCCCGGGACAGGCGATTCTATGGCTAGGACCTTC

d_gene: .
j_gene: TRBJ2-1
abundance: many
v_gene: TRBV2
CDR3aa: CASSEPLARNEQFF
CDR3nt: TGTGCCAGCAGTGAACCGCTAGCGAGGAATGAGCAGTTCTTC

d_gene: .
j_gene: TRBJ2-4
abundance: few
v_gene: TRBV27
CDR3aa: CASSFRGDAAKNIQYF
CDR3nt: TGTGCCAGCAGTTTTAGGGGTGATGCGGCCAAAAACATTCAGTACTTC

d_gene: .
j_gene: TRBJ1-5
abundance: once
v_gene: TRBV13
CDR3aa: CASSFWGIEGYSNQPQHF
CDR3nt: TGTGCCAGCAGCTTCTGGGGAATCGAGGGATATAGCAATCAGCCCCAGCATTTT

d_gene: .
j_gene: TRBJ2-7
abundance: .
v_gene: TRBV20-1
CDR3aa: CSARLPRGGVISHEQYF
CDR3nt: TGCAGTGCTAGACTCCCTAGGGGGGGGGTCATCAGCCACGAGCAGTACTTC

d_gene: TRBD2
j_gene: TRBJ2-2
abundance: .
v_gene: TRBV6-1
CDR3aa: CASRLAGDGNTGELFF
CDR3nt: TGTGCCAGCAGACTAGCGGGAGACGGAAACACCGGGGAGCTGTTTTTT

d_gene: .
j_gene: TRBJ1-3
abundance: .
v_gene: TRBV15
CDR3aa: CATSQGGNTIYF
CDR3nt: TGTGCCACCTCCCAAGGCGGAAACACCATATATTTT

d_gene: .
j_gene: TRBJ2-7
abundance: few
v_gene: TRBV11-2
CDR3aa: CASSLDVVPGEQYF
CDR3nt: TGTGCCAGCAGCTTAGATGTCGTTCCGGGCGAGCAGTACTTC

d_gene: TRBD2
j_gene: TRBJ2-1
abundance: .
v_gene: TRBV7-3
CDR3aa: CASSLSWLAGNYNEQFF
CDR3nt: TGTGCCAGCAGCTTAAGCTGGCTAGCGGGAAATTACAATGAGCAGTTCTTC

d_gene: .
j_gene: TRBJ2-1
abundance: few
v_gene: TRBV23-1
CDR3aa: CASSQSRCEQFF
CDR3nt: TGCGCCAGCAGTCAATCGAGGTGTGAGCAGTTCTTC

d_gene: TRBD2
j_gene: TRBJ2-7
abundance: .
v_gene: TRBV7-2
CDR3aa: CASSLMAGGNEQYF
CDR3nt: TGTGCCAGCAGCTTAATGGCGGGAGGGAACGAGCAGTACTTC

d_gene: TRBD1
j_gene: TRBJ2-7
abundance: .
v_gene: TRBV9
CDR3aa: CASSTETGGPYEQYF
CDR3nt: TGTGCCAGCAGCACAGAGACAGGGGGGCCCTACGAGCAGTACTTC

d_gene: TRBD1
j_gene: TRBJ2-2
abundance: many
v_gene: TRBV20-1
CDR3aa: CSAAQTGNGGELFF
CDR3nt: TGCAGTGCTGCCCAGACAGGGAACGGCGGGGAGCTGTTTTTT

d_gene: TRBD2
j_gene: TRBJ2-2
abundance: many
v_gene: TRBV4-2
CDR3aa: CASSPQREWYTGELFF
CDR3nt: TGTGCCAGCAGCCCACAGCGGGAGTGGTACACCGGGGAGCTGTTTTTT

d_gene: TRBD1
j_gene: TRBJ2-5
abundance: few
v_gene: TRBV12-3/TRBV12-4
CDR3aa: CASSLLWDRRQETQYF
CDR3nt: TGTGCCAGCAGCCTCCTCTGGGACAGGCGCCAAGAGACCCAGTACTTC

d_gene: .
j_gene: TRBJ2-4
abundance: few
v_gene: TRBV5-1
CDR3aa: CASSPGGQEGYHIQYF
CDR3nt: TGCGCCAGCAGCCCTGGTGGCCAGGAAGGTTATCACATTCAGTACTTC

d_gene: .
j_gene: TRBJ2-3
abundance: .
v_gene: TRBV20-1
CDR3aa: CSANPARIATDTQYF
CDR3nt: TGCAGTGCTAACCCCGCCCGTATTGCCACTGATACGCAGTATTTT

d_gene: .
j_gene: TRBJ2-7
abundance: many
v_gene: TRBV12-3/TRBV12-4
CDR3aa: CASSFLQGSYEQYF
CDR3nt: TGTGCCAGCAGTTTCCTTCAGGGGTCCTACGAGCAGTACTTC